This T cell receptor (beta chain) was retrieved from a study of T-cell reconstitution after alpha-beta-depleted transplantation in children. This CDR3 region has 13 residues. The V end was cut by 1 base, the J end by 5 bases, with 7 bases between. Germline CDR1 is SGHTA and CDR2 is FQGNSA. TCRbeta library construction was performed incorporating unique molecular identifiers. One entry per CDR3 protein, called by TCRdb with MiXCR from the PCR reads. The profile shows 600,000 to 700,000 distinct CDR3 sequences, 15% to 20% of them singletons. Sequences were derived from PBMCs from the stem cell graft donor, sampled from the stem cell graft. The sequence came from a human donor who donated a stem cell graft to a child with acute myeloid leukemia. The chain combines TRBV7-2 with TRBJ2-3, with D perhaps matching TRBD1 (5 bases). In DNA, the CDR3 is TGTGCCAGCAGCTTAGAGGGGCGAGATACGCAGTATTTT. This sequence encodes CASSLEGRDTQYF.